The rows below give T cell receptor beta chains drawn from one sample of a study of T cell responses to AZD1222 COVID-19 vaccine. Measured with immunoSEQ multiplex PCR; TCRdb has only the in-frame clones, and not every one. Seen here are under 200,000 clones, roughly 92% observed once, and the top ten hold approximately 0.64%. The source was peripheral blood, collected on day 0 of AZD1222 vaccination. These receptors were collected from an adult in good health. CDR3s include the opening cysteine and the closing phenylalanine or tryptophan. A D gene is named only where the DNA matches it firmly. A row's size may be missing; if present it is once, few, many or a size class.

v_gene: TRBV19
j_gene: TRBJ1-5
d_gene: .
abundance: .
CDR3aa: CASTPSLGGNQPQHF
CDR3nt: TGTGCCAGTACCCCCTCATTGGGAGGAAATCAGCCCCAGCATTTT

v_gene: TRBV19
j_gene: TRBJ1-1
d_gene: .
abundance: .
CDR3aa: CASSPIGNTEAFF
CDR3nt: TGTGCCAGTAGTCCAATAGGCAACACTGAAGCTTTCTTT

v_gene: TRBV6-5
j_gene: TRBJ1-1
d_gene: .
abundance: once
CDR3aa: CASSYSYRGNTEAFF
CDR3nt: TGTGCCAGCAGTTACTCGTACCGAGGGAACACTGAAGCTTTCTTT

v_gene: TRBV13
j_gene: TRBJ2-7
d_gene: .
abundance: .
CDR3aa: CASSLGVGEAYEQYF
CDR3nt: TGTGCCAGCAGCTTAGGTGTCGGGGAAGCCTACGAGCAGTACTTC

v_gene: TRBV23-1
j_gene: TRBJ2-1
d_gene: TRBD1
abundance: .
CDR3aa: CASPGTGVRHEQFF
CDR3nt: TGCGCCTCCCCAGGGACAGGGGTCCGTCATGAGCAGTTCTTC

v_gene: TRBV28
j_gene: TRBJ1-2
d_gene: .
abundance: .
CDR3aa: CASRQTLEYGYTF
CDR3nt: TGTGCCAGTCGACAGACACTTGAGTATGGCTACACCTTC

v_gene: TRBV19
j_gene: TRBJ1-1
d_gene: .
abundance: .
CDR3aa: CASSMGLTNTEAFF
CDR3nt: TGTGCCAGTAGTATGGGACTGACGAACACTGAAGCTTTCTTT

v_gene: TRBV6-2/TRBV6-3
j_gene: TRBJ2-1
d_gene: .
abundance: .
CDR3aa: CASSFLAYNEQFF
CDR3nt: TGTGCCAGCAGTTTTCTAGCCTACAATGAGCAGTTCTTC

v_gene: TRBV7-9
j_gene: TRBJ2-1
d_gene: TRBD2
abundance: .
CDR3aa: CASSLGLANEQFF
CDR3nt: TGTGCCAGCAGCTTAGGACTAGCCAATGAGCAGTTCTTC

v_gene: TRBV30
j_gene: TRBJ2-4
d_gene: .
abundance: .
CDR3aa: CACWGGLAKNIQYF
CDR3nt: TGTGCCTGTTGGGGCGGGCTAGCCAAAAACATTCAGTACTTC

v_gene: TRBV4-1
j_gene: TRBJ2-1
d_gene: TRBD2
abundance: once
CDR3aa: CASSQTSDPNNEQFF
CDR3nt: TGCGCCAGCAGTCAGACTAGCGATCCAAACAATGAGCAGTTCTTC

v_gene: TRBV30
j_gene: TRBJ1-6
d_gene: .
abundance: .
CDR3aa: CAWSVRGFGPSPLHF
CDR3nt: TGTGCCTGGAGTGTCAGGGGATTTGGCCCTTCACCCCTCCACTTT

v_gene: TRBV12-3/TRBV12-4
j_gene: TRBJ1-2
d_gene: .
abundance: .
CDR3aa: CASSLGAGGYTF
CDR3nt: TGTGCCAGCAGTTTGGGGGCGGGAGGCTACACCTTC

v_gene: TRBV6-5
j_gene: TRBJ2-2
d_gene: .
abundance: .
CDR3aa: CASSYSGVEFTGELFF
CDR3nt: TGTGCCAGCAGTTACTCAGGGGTAGAGTTCACCGGGGAGCTGTTTTTT

v_gene: TRBV14
j_gene: TRBJ1-6
d_gene: .
abundance: .
CDR3aa: CASSQVGPSPLHF
CDR3nt: TGTGCCAGCAGCCAAGTCGGTCCCTCACCCCTCCACTTT

v_gene: TRBV5-4
j_gene: TRBJ1-1
d_gene: TRBD1
abundance: .
CDR3aa: CASSSLVGLTGHTEAFF
CDR3nt: TGTGCCAGCAGCTCTCTTGTAGGATTGACAGGGCACACTGAAGCTTTCTTT

v_gene: TRBV5-4
j_gene: TRBJ2-1
d_gene: .
abundance: .
CDR3aa: CASSLVAPSSYNEQFF
CDR3nt: TGTGCCAGCAGCTTGGTTGCGCCGAGCTCCTACAATGAGCAGTTCTTC

v_gene: TRBV10-3
j_gene: TRBJ2-5
d_gene: .
abundance: .
CDR3aa: CAIRPLGQETQYF
CDR3nt: TGTGCCATACGTCCACTGGGACAAGAGACCCAGTACTTC

v_gene: TRBV19
j_gene: TRBJ1-5
d_gene: .
abundance: .
CDR3aa: CASSPSGGNNQPQHF
CDR3nt: TGTGCCAGTAGCCCCAGCGGAGGAAACAATCAGCCCCAGCATTTT

v_gene: TRBV14
j_gene: TRBJ1-1
d_gene: .
abundance: .
CDR3aa: CASSQVTATEAFF
CDR3nt: TGTGCCAGCAGCCAAGTAACAGCCACTGAAGCTTTCTTT

v_gene: TRBV6-6
j_gene: TRBJ1-2
d_gene: .
abundance: .
CDR3aa: CASSWLQKYGYTF
CDR3nt: TGTGCCAGCAGTTGGTTACAGAAATATGGCTACACCTTC

v_gene: TRBV7-9
j_gene: TRBJ1-2
d_gene: .
abundance: .
CDR3aa: CASSPRWDGYTF
CDR3nt: TGTGCCAGCAGCCCCCGTTGGGATGGCTACACCTTC

v_gene: TRBV19
j_gene: TRBJ2-2
d_gene: .
abundance: .
CDR3aa: CASSRAVAGTGELFF
CDR3nt: TGTGCCAGTAGTAGAGCAGTCGCGGGAACCGGGGAGCTGTTTTTT